Below, 3 T cell receptor beta chains from the same sample are listed, as sequenced in a study of blood T cell repertoires in COVID-19 (dated by TCRdb to the early 2020s). Preparation of the library involved the immunoSEQ multiplex PCR assay. This is the immuneACCESS table as TCRdb keeps it, with only in-frame sequences that have V and J called. A part of the clones is gone; compared with another copy, unresolved V genes explain less than half, and the rest is unexplained. This sample is represented by 200,000 to 300,000 clones; roughly nine tenths of them were singletons. Of the sample, about 5.9% falls within the top ten clones. The specimen was peripheral blood. The receptor set was obtained from a man in his sixties with acute or convalescent COVID-19.

V and J are TRBV19 and TRBJ2-1; 8 bases align to TRBD2. CDR1 and CDR2 (germline): LNHDA, SQIVND (reference sequence). The CDR3 length is 19 residues. V lost 4 bases to trimming and J lost 0 bases; unmatched junction nucleotides: 14. This CDR3 is CASSTDVGGRKSSYNEQFF. The CDR3 coding sequence is TGTGCCAGTAGTACGGATGTCGGCGGGAGGAAAAGCTCCTACAATGAGCAGTTCTTC.

J is TRBJ2-5 and V is TRBV7-2, with TRBD2 as a possible D gene (6 bases). The CDR3 loop spans 16 amino acids. Trimming shortened V by 1 base and J by 0 bases, and 12 bases separated the two germline ends. CDR1 is SGHTA and CDR2 is FQGNSA in the germline V gene. CDR3 amino acids: CASSLGGRSYQETQYF. The CDR3 nucleotides are TGTGCCAGCAGCTTAGGAGGGAGGAGCTACCAAGAGACCCAGTACTTC.

The J gene is TRBJ1-5, the V gene TRBV19, with 8 bases matching TRBD1. The length of the CDR3 is 17 residues. V shed 2 bases and J 0 bases; nucleotides not matched to a gene: 6. Germline V gives CDR1 LNHDA, CDR2 SQIVND (reference sequence). The CDR3 DNA follows: TGTGCCAGTAGTATATCCGGACAGGGCTATAGCAATCAGCCCCAGCATTTT. This translates into CASSISGQGYSNQPQHF.